The rows below give T cell receptor beta chains drawn from one sample of a study of T cells after yellow fever vaccination. Using its own MiXCR run on the 5' RACE reads, TCRdb lists one record per CDR3 protein. This sample has 500,000 to 650,000 distinct CDR3 sequences; about 13% occur once, and the top ten carry over 12%. The sequencing here drew on PBMCs, taken on the day of the yellow fever booster vaccination. All receptors come from a man aged 30 to 45 who received the YFV17D yellow fever vaccine. CDR3s include the opening cysteine and the closing phenylalanine or tryptophan. A D gene is named only where the DNA matches it firmly. Not every row has a clone size; where given, it reads once, few, many or a size class.

d_gene: NA; v_gene: TRBV4-3; len: 13; abundance: few; j_gene: TRBJ2-2; CDR3nt: TGCGCCAGCAGCCCCGACAGTTTTAGGGAGCTGTTTTTT; CDR3aa: CASSPDSFRELFF
d_gene: NA; v_gene: TRBV7-9; len: 14; abundance: few; j_gene: TRBJ2-7; CDR3nt: TGTGCCAGCAGCTTAGCCCTAGGGGGGCACGAGCAGTACTTC; CDR3aa: CASSLALGGHEQYF
d_gene: TRBD1; v_gene: TRBV30; len: 12; abundance: few; j_gene: TRBJ1-4; CDR3nt: TGTGCCTGGAGCCTTGACAGGGCAGAACTGTTTTTT; CDR3aa: CAWSLDRAELFF
d_gene: NA; v_gene: TRBV29-1; len: 14; abundance: many; j_gene: TRBJ2-1; CDR3nt: TGCAGCGTTGAAAGGGGAAGAGCGGCGCTTGAGCAGTTCTTC; CDR3aa: CSVERGRAALEQFF
d_gene: NA; v_gene: TRBV6-2/TRBV6-3; len: 12; abundance: NA; j_gene: TRBJ2-3; CDR3nt: TGTGCCAGCAGTTCATCCCGGAGGACGCAGTATTTT; CDR3aa: CASSSSRRTQYF
d_gene: NA; v_gene: TRBV6-1; len: 16; abundance: NA; j_gene: TRBJ1-6; CDR3nt: TGTGCCAGCAGCCTCGTCCTCGGGGATGGTAATTCACCCCTCCACTTT; CDR3aa: CASSLVLGDGNSPLHF
d_gene: TRBD2; v_gene: TRBV9; len: 15; abundance: NA; j_gene: TRBJ2-7; CDR3nt: TGTGCCAGCAGCGCGAGCGGGAGTATGCCCTACGAGCAGTACTTC; CDR3aa: CASSASGSMPYEQYF
d_gene: NA; v_gene: TRBV5-1; len: 15; abundance: NA; j_gene: TRBJ2-1; CDR3nt: TGCGCCAGCAGCCCCATCGCGGGGCTCTACAATGAGCAGTTCTTC; CDR3aa: CASSPIAGLYNEQFF
d_gene: NA; v_gene: TRBV24-1; len: 16; abundance: few; j_gene: TRBJ1-4; CDR3nt: TGTGCCACCAGTGATCCGACGGCCGGGGGCCGTGAAAAACTGTTTTTT; CDR3aa: CATSDPTAGGREKLFF
d_gene: NA; v_gene: TRBV9; len: 12; abundance: NA; j_gene: TRBJ1-2; CDR3nt: TGTGCCAGCAGCTCTGAGGAGAATGGCTACACCTTC; CDR3aa: CASSSEENGYTF
d_gene: NA; v_gene: TRBV7-2; len: 16; abundance: few; j_gene: TRBJ2-3; CDR3nt: TGTGCCAGCAGCTTGATGATTAGCGGAAGCACAGATACGCAGTATTTT; CDR3aa: CASSLMISGSTDTQYF
d_gene: NA; v_gene: TRBV5-1; len: 15; abundance: few; j_gene: TRBJ2-5; CDR3nt: TGCGCCAGCAGCTTGGCCGCCAGGGATGCGGAGACCCAGTACTTC; CDR3aa: CASSLAARDAETQYF
d_gene: NA; v_gene: TRBV7-2; len: 12; abundance: NA; j_gene: TRBJ1-2; CDR3nt: TGTGCCAGCAGCTTTAGTGGAAGTGGCTACACCTTC; CDR3aa: CASSFSGSGYTF
d_gene: NA; v_gene: TRBV24-1; len: 16; abundance: few; j_gene: TRBJ2-2; CDR3nt: TGTGCCACCAGTGCCCGGGACACCCCGAACACCGGGGAGCTGTTTTTT; CDR3aa: CATSARDTPNTGELFF
d_gene: NA; v_gene: TRBV29-1; len: 13; abundance: NA; j_gene: TRBJ2-1; CDR3nt: TGCAGCGTCGAGCCCAGGGGTTACAATGAGCAGTTCTTC; CDR3aa: CSVEPRGYNEQFF